This entry lists 28 T cell receptor beta chains sequenced from one sample in a study of shared clonotypes between healthy human individuals. Selected positively for CCR7 and CD45RO-negative, naive CD8 cells excluded terminally differentiated effector memory CD45RA+ cells. The protocol was immunoSEQ multiplex PCR, while the TCRdb copy is restricted to in-frame clones and leaves out a portion. The table lists roughly 600,000 clones, roughly 98% of them singletons, with 0.25% to 0.35% in the top ten. The specimen sequenced was naive CD8+ T cells sorted from blood. The receptor source for this set is a man aged 25-45 years in good health.

This clone appeared a single time. The rearrangement uses TRBV4-3 and TRBJ2-7; the match to TRBD1 covers 7 bases. This CDR3 spans 14 amino acids. Germline V gene data show CDR1 as LGHNA and CDR2 as YSLEER. V trimming: 3 bases; J trimming: 2 bases; junction bases outside the gene matches: 4. Here the CDR3 reads CASSQETGTYEQYF. Written as DNA, the CDR3 is TGCGCCAGCAGCCAGGAGACAGGGACCTACGAGCAGTACTTC.

This chain uses TRBV7-9 with TRBJ1-1; D unclear. Trimming cost V 2 bases and J 3 bases, with 4 bases left between them. Per the germline V gene, CDR1 is SEHNR and CDR2 is FQNEAQ (reference sequence). This CDR3 spans 12 amino acids. CDR3 sequence reads: CASSLLDTEAFF. The CDR3 nucleotides read TGTGCCAGCAGCTTACTGGACACTGAAGCTTTCTTT.

The chain couples TRBV27 to TRBJ2-3; tentatively, D is TRBD2 (6 bases). CDR3 size: 16 residues. The V and J ends lost 6 bases and 6 bases respectively, with 22 bases between them. Germline V gives CDR1 MNHEY, CDR2 SMNVEV (reference sequence). As DNA, the CDR3 is TGTGCCAGCAGACCCCTTGTTTTGGGAGGCTCCGATACGCAGTATTTT. Translation: CASRPLVLGGSDTQYF.

The genes are TRBV7-2 and TRBJ2-2, with 7 bases matching TRBD2. The CDR3 extends over 14 amino acids. Germline-derived CDR1 and CDR2 are SGHTA and FQGNSA. The J segment lost 6 bases and the V segment lost 3 bases, leaving 4 bases of the junction unmatched. The CDR3 nucleotides read TGTGCCAGCAGCTTGGGGAGGGGCGCCGGGGAGCTGTTTTTT. Translated, it gives CASSLGRGAGELFF.

A note on this clone: No DNA is shown, since the ends of the CDR3 on it are uncertain; the CDR3 is the one TCRdb lists. The chain carries TRBV11-2 and TRBJ2-1. Ends included, the CDR3 has 14 residues. Germline CDR1 SGHAT, CDR2 FQNNGV. This CDR3 reads CASSLFGNGNEQFF.

J is TRBJ2-3 and V is TRBV5-5; D gene ambiguous. V dropped 4 bases and J dropped 9 bases, with 21 bases sitting between them. Germline assignment: CDR1 SGHKS and CDR2 YYEKEE (reference sequence). This CDR3 spans 15 amino acids. CDR3: CASSPSWVSGVTQYF. The CDR3 DNA follows: TGTGCCAGCAGCCCAAGTTGGGTGAGTGGGGTGACGCAGTATTTT.

The CDR3 sequence: CASSLGELDEQFF. The CDR3 bases are TGTGCCAGCAGCTTAGGGGAACTCGATGAGCAGTTCTTC. The chain joins TRBV7-7 to TRBJ2-1; D remains ambiguous. Trimming cost V 1 base and J 8 bases, with 9 bases left between them. Germline lookup yields CDR1 SSHAT and CDR2 FNYEAQ (reference sequence). This CDR3 is 13 amino acids long.

The V call is TRBV11-2, the J call TRBJ2-5, with 7 bases matching TRBD1. CDR1 is SGHAT, CDR2 FQNNGV, per germline. V was clipped by 5 bases and J by 1 base; unmatched bases: 4. CDR3 length: 14 amino acids. The CDR3 DNA follows: TGTGCCAGCAGCCCCCGGGACAGCCAAGAGACCCAGTACTTC. It translates to CASSPRDSQETQYF.

The DNA of the CDR3 is TGTGCCAGCAGCCCGAGGGGTGAAAAACTGTTTTTT. Translating it yields CASSPRGEKLFF. The rearrangement uses TRBV7-9 and TRBJ1-4; D might be TRBD1 (5 bases). Trimming took 5 bases from V and 7 from J, leaving 8 bases between them. In germline, CDR1 is SEHNR, CDR2 FQNEAQ (reference sequence). The CDR3 loop spans 12 amino acids.

The chain couples TRBV5-4 to TRBJ2-1; 13 nucleotides line up with TRBD2. The junction had 2 bases not matched to a gene; V was cut back by 3 bases and J by 5 bases. The CDR3 has 15 residues. The V gene's germline CDR1 is SGHNT and CDR2 YYREEE (reference sequence). CDR3 DNA: TGTGCCAGCAGCTCGGGACTAGCGGGACACAATGAGCAGTTCTTC. Translating gives CASSSGLAGHNEQFF.

V is TRBV10-3 and J is TRBJ2-7; D perhaps matches TRBD2 (5 bases). Germline CDR1 and CDR2: ENHRY and SYGVKD. Trimming pared 1 base from V and 3 bases from J, leaving 16 bases between. The CDR3 totals 16 residues. The CDR3 sequence: CAISEWAGVRIYEQYF. The CDR3 coding sequence is TGTGCCATCAGTGAGTGGGCCGGGGTACGAATCTACGAGCAGTACTTC.

The gene calls are TRBV10-3 and TRBJ2-5, with 10 bases fitting TRBD2. In germline, CDR1 is ENHRY, CDR2 SYGVKD. The CDR3 runs 15 residues. Losses at the gene ends were 4 bases for V and 1 base for J; bases not matched to a gene: 3. The CDR3 DNA reads as TGTGCCATCAGTGGACGGACTAGCGGCCAAGAGACCCAGTACTTC. Its translation: CAISGRTSGQETQYF.

The J gene is TRBJ2-7, the V gene TRBV5-1, with D possibly called TRBD1 or TRBD2 (6 bases each). This CDR3 is 15 amino acids long. V gave up 3 bases and J gave up 0 bases, with 13 bases separating them. Per the germline V gene, CDR1 is SGHRS and CDR2 is YFSETQ. The CDR3 loop is CASSSEGGPSYEQYF. The CDR3 bases are TGCGCCAGCAGCTCCGAGGGGGGACCCTCCTACGAGCAGTACTTC.

This chain links TRBV2 with TRBJ2-7; D possibly matches TRBD1 or TRBD2 (5 bases each). This CDR3 contains 13 residues. Germline CDR1 is SNHLY and CDR2 is FYNNEI. The V end was cut by 5 bases, the J end by 3 bases, with 11 bases between. In DNA form, the CDR3 reads TGTGCCAGCAGTCCGGGGCCAAGCTACGAGCAGTACTTC. This codes for CASSPGPSYEQYF.

The CDR3, as DNA: TGTGCCAGCAGCGTAGGCGCTAGCGGGAGCAGGGAGACCCAGTACTTC. This translates into CASSVGASGSRETQYF. The V gene is TRBV9, the J gene TRBJ2-5; TRBD2 agrees at 10 bases. Trimming at V came to 0 bases and at J to 5 bases, leaving 7 bases not matched to a gene. Germline V gene lookup returns CDR1 SGDLS and CDR2 YYNGEE. This CDR3 comprises 16 residues.

This chain uses TRBV28 with TRBJ2-1; tentatively, D is TRBD2 (5 bases). V was cut by 4 bases and J by 4 bases, with 23 bases left in between. This CDR3 has 18 residues. Germline assignment: CDR1 MDHEN and CDR2 SYDVKM. The CDR3 nucleotides are TGTGCCAGCAGTTCCGAGGATCGGGGTTCGCGGCAATACAATGAGCAGTTCTTC. It translates to CASSSEDRGSRQYNEQFF.

The chain joins TRBV5-1 to TRBJ1-4, with 11 positions matching TRBD1. The length of the CDR3 is 15 residues. Per germline, CDR1 SGHRS and CDR2 YFSETQ. V gave up 5 bases and J gave up 7 bases; unmatched junction bases: 7. In nucleotides, the CDR3 is TGCGCCAGCAGTGGACAGGGGGCAGAAGTTGAAAAACTGTTTTTT. This sequence encodes CASSGQGAEVEKLFF.

This clone occurred a few times. The V call is TRBV7-6, the J call TRBJ2-1; 11 nucleotides agree with TRBD2. From germline, CDR1 is SGHVS and CDR2 FNYEAQ. The CDR3 has 15 residues. J gave up 9 bases and V 4 bases, and 8 bases lay outside the gene matches. This CDR3 reads CASSSTSGILGEQFF. In nucleotides, the CDR3 is TGTGCCAGCAGCTCGACTAGCGGGATTCTGGGTGAGCAGTTCTTC.

The genes are TRBV19 and TRBJ1-1; TRBD1 matches at 7 bases. The CDR3 is 14 amino acids. V was clipped by 5 bases and J by 0 bases; unmatched bases: 3. Germline V gene sequence: CDR1 LNHDA, CDR2 SQIVND (reference sequence). The CDR3 DNA reads TGTGCCAGTAGTTGGGGGACAGTGAACACTGAAGCTTTCTTT. Translating gives CASSWGTVNTEAFF. The full variable domain, with the rest looked up from reference TRBV19 and TRBJ1-1, is DGGITQSPKYLFRKEGQNVTLSCEQNLNHDAMYWYRQDPGQGLRLIYYSQIVNDFQKGDIAEGYSVSREKKESFPLTVTSAQKNPTAFYLCASSWGTVNTEAFFGQGTRLTVV.

This chain joins TRBV9 and TRBJ2-3; tentative D call: TRBD2 (7 bases). Germline lookup yields CDR1 SGDLS and CDR2 YYNGEE. V was trimmed by 2 bases and J by 0 bases, leaving 16 bases between them. CDR3 length: 17 residues. CDR3 residues: CASSVLWGGQSTDTQYF. The CDR3 DNA reads as TGTGCCAGCAGCGTCCTCTGGGGGGGGCAGAGCACAGATACGCAGTATTTT.

The V gene is TRBV15, the J gene TRBJ2-5; no definite D call. The CDR3 totals 14 residues. The germline V gene has CDR1 LNHNV and CDR2 YYDKDF (reference sequence). V was clipped by 5 bases and J by 3 bases, with 13 bases between them. The CDR3, as DNA: TGTGCCACCAGCGGAAGCCAATGGAAAGAGACCCAGTACTTC. Its protein product is CATSGSQWKETQYF.

Remarks on this clone: In the same sample, other DNA sequences code for this CDR3. This chain joins TRBV15 and TRBJ2-2; the D gene is possibly TRBD1 (5 bases). This CDR3 contains 16 residues. Looked up from germline, CDR1 is LNHNV and CDR2 is YYDKDF (reference sequence). V lost 1 base and J lost 0, with 9 bases in between. The CDR3 reads CATSRGQGANTGELFF. DNA for the CDR3: TGTGCCACCAGCAGAGGGCAGGGCGCGAACACCGGGGAGCTGTTTTTT.

The gene calls are TRBV19 and TRBJ2-1, with D possibly being TRBD1 (5 bases). This CDR3 has 14 residues. CDR1 is LNHDA and CDR2 is SQIVND in the germline V gene (reference sequence). The ends were cut back, 4 bases at V and 4 bases at J, with 11 bases in the middle. The CDR3 region has the DNA TGTGCCAGTAGTACAGGGAACTCATACAATGAGCAGTTCTTC. This encodes CASSTGNSYNEQFF.

For this clone: Additional DNA sequences in this sample encode the identical CDR3. This rearrangement joins TRBV5-4 to TRBJ2-7; maybe TRBD1 (5 bases). In germline, CDR1 is SGHNT, CDR2 YYREEE (reference sequence). The CDR3 is made up of 14 amino acids. V lost 1 base and J lost 4, with 12 bases in between. The CDR3 region has the DNA TGTGCCAGCAGCTTGAGGCAGGGTTCATACGAGCAGTACTTC. It codes for CASSLRQGSYEQYF.

The CDR3 reads CASSVVGGEEDQPQHF. CDR3 bases: TGTGCCAGCAGCGTAGTCGGTGGAGAAGAAGATCAGCCCCAGCATTTT. The genes are TRBV9 and TRBJ1-5; D unresolved. In germline, CDR1 is SGDLS, CDR2 YYNGEE. CDR3 length: 16 amino acids. Deletions cut 0 bases from V and 5 bases from J, with 15 bases between. Looking up the rest from reference TRBV9 and TRBJ1-5 gives the full variable domain: DSGVTQTPKHLITATGQRVTLRCSPRSGDLSVYWYQQSLDQGLQFLIQYYNGEERAKGNILERFSAQQFPDLHSELNLSSLELGDSALYFCASSVVGGEEDQPQHFGDGTRLSIL.

The V and J genes are TRBV6-5 and TRBJ2-2; D is possibly TRBD2 (7 bases). V lost 5 bases, J lost 1 base, and 11 bases lay in between. From germline, CDR1 is MNHEY and CDR2 SVGAGI. The CDR3 has 15 residues. CDR3 region: CASSRGGGNTGELFF. DNA of the CDR3: TGTGCCAGCAGTCGGGGAGGGGGGAACACCGGGGAGCTGTTTTTT.

Remarks on this clone: One junction end does not reproduce the germline sequence, and a read error may be involved. V and J are TRBV7-7 and TRBJ2-5; D may correspond to TRBD1 or TRBD2 (6 bases each). The CDR3 is 15 amino acids. The germline gives CDR1 SSHAT, CDR2 FNYEAQ (reference sequence). The CDR3 DNA follows: TGTGCTAGCAGCTTGTCCCCGGGGGCTAAAGAGACCCAGTACTTC. Translated, it gives CASSLSPGAKETQYF.

V and J are TRBV29-1 and TRBJ1-1, with D uncertain. Trimming cost V 1 base and J 4 bases, with 13 bases left between them. This CDR3 comprises 14 residues. Germline V CDR1 and CDR2: SQVTM, ANQGSEA. The CDR3 nucleotides read TGCAGCGTTGAAGGGAAAAGTGGAGGCACTGAAGCTTTCTTT. It yields the protein CSVEGKSGGTEAFF. Combining the CDR3 with reference TRBV29-1 and TRBJ1-1 gives the whole variable domain SAVISQKPSRDICQRGTSLTIQCQVDSQVTMMFWYRQQPGQSLTLIATANQGSEATYESGFVIDKFPISRPNLTFSTLTVSNMSPEDSSIYLCSVEGKSGGTEAFFGQGTRLTVV.